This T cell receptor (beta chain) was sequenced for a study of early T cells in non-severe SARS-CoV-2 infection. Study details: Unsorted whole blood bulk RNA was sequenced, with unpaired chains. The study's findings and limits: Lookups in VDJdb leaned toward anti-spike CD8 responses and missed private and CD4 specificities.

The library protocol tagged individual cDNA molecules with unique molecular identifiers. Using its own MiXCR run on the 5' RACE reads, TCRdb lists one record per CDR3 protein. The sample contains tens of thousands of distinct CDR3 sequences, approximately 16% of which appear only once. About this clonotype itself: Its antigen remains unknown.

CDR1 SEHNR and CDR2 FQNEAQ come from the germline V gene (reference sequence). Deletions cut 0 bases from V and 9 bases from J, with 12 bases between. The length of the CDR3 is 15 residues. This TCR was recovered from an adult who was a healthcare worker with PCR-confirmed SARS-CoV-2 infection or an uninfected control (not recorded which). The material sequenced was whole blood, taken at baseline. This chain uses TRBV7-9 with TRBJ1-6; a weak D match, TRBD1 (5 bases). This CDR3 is CASSLAGLSGSPLHF. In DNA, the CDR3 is TGTGCCAGCAGCTTAGCGGGACTGTCGGGTTCACCCCTCCACTTT. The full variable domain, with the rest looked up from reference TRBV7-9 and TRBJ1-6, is DTGVSQNPRHKITKRGQNVTFRCDPISEHNRLYWYRQTLGQGPEFLTYFQNEAQLEKSRLLSDRFSAERPKGSFSTLEIQRTEQGDSAMYLCASSLAGLSGSPLHFGNGTRLTVT.